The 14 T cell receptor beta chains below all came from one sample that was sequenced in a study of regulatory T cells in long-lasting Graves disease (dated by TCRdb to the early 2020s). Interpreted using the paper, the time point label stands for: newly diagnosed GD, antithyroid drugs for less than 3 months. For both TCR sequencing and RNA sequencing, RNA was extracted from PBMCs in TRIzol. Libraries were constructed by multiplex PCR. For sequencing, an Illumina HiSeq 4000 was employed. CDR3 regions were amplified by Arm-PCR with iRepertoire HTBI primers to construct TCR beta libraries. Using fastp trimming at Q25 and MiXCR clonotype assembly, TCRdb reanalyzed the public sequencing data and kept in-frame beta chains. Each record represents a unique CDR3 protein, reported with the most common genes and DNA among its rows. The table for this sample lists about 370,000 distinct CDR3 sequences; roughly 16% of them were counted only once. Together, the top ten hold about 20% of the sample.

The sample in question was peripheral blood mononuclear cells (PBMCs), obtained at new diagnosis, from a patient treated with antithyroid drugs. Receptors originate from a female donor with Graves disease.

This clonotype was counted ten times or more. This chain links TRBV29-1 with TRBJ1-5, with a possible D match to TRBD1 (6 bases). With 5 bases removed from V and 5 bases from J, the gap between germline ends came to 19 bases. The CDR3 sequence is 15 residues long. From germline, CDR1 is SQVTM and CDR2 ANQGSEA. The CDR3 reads CSVRGGAAGDQPQHF. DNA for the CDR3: TGCAGCGTTCGGGGGGGGGCAGCAGGCGATCAGCCCCAGCATTTT.

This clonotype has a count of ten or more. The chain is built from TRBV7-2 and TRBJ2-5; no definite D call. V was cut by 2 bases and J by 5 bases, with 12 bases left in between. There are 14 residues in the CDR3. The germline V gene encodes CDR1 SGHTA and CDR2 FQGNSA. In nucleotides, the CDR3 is TGTGCCAGCAGCTTAATGGTGCTTTCGGAGACCCAGTACTTC. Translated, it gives CASSLMVLSETQYF.

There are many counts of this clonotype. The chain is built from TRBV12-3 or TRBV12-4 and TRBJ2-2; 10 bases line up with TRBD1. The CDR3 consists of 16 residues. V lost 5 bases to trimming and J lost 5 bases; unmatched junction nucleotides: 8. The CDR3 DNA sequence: TGTGCCAGCAGTCACAGACAGGGGGCGCTGACCGGGGAGCTGTTTTTT. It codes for CASSHRQGALTGELFF.

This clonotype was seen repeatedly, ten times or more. The CDR3 DNA sequence: TGCGCCAGCAGCCAAGGTGGCGCCATGATCAATCAGCCCCAGCATTTT. Its protein is CASSQGGAMINQPQHF. J is TRBJ1-5 and V is TRBV4-1; D unresolved. The germline gives CDR1 MGHRA, CDR2 YSYEKL. The CDR3 runs 16 residues. V lost 1 base to trimming and J lost 3 bases, with 13 bases between them.

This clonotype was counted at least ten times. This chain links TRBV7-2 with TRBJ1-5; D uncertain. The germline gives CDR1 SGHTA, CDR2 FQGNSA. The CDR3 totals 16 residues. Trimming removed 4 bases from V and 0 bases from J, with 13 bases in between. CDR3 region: CASSSQVANSNQPQHF. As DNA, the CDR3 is TGTGCCAGCAGCTCCCAGGTGGCCAATAGCAATCAGCCCCAGCATTTT.

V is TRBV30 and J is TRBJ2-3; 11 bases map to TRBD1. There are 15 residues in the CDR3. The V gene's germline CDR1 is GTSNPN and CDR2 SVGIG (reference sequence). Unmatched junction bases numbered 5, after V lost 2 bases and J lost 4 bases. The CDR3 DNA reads TGTGCCTGGAGTAGGACAGGGGGCAGCGCAGATACGCAGTATTTT. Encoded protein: CAWSRTGGSADTQYF.

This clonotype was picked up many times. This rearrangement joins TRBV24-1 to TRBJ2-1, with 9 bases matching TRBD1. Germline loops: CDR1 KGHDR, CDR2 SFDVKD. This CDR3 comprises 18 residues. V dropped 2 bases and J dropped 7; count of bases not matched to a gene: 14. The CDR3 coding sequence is TGTGCCACCAGTGATTCCTTACCCTTAGACAGGGGGAGAAATGAGCAGTTCTTC. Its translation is CATSDSLPLDRGRNEQFF.

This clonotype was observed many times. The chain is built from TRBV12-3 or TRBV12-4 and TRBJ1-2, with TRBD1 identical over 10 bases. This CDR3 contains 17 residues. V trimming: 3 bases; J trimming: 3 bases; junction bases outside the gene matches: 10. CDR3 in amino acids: CASSFQWDRGVHYGYTF. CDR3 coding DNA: TGTGCCAGCAGTTTTCAATGGGACAGGGGAGTGCACTATGGCTACACCTTC.

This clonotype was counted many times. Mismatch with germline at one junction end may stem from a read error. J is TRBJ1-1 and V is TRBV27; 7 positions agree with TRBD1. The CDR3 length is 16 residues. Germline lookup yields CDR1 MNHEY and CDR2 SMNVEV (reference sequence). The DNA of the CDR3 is TGTGCCAGCAGTTTAGGGGGACAGATGATGAACACTGAAGCTTTTTTT. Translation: CASSLGGQMMNTEAFF.

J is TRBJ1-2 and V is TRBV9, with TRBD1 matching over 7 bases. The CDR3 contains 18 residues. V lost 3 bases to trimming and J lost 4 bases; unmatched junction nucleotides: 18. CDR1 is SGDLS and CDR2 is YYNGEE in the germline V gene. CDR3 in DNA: TGTGCCAGCAGCGACTTCCCGGGACAGCCCGAAACTGGCTATGGCTACACCTTC. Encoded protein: CASSDFPGQPETGYGYTF. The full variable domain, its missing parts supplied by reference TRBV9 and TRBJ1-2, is DSGVTQTPKHLITATGQRVTLRCSPRSGDLSVYWYQQSLDQGLQFLIQYYNGEERAKGNILERFSAQQFPDLHSELNLSSLELGDSALYFCASSDFPGQPETGYGYTFGSGTRLTVV.

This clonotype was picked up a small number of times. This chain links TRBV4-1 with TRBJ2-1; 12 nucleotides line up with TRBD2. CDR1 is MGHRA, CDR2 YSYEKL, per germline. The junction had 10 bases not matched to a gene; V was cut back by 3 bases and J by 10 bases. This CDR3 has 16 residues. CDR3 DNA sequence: TGCGCCAGCAGCCATGGACTAGCGGGGATTACAAGGGAGCAGTTCTTC. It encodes CASSHGLAGITREQFF.

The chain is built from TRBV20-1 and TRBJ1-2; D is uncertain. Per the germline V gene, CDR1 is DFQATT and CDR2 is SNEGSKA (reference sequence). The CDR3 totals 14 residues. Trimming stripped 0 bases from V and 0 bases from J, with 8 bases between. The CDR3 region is CSARDRIANYGYTF. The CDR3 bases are TGCAGTGCTAGAGACAGGATAGCTAACTATGGCTACACCTTC.

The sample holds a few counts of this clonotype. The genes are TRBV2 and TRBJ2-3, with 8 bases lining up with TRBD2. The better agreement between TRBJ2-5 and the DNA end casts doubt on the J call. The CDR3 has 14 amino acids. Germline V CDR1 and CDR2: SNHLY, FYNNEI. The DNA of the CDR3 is TGTGCCAGCACGGGCGGGAGGCCGTCAGGGACCCAGTACTTC. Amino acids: CASTGGRPSGTQYF.

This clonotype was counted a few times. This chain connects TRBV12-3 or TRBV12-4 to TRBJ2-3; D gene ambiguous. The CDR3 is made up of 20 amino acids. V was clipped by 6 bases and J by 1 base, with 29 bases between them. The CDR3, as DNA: TGTGCCAGCAGCTCGCCCCCCTCGAGCGATCCAGACGGGCGCACAGATACGCAGTATTTT. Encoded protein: CASSSPPSSDPDGRTDTQYF.